These T cell receptor beta chains were read from a single sample in a study of T cells in Graves' hyperthyroidism and ophthalmopathy. Each CDR3 protein is one row after TCRdb ran MiXCR on the multiplex PCR reads. The repertoire consists of around 420,000 distinct CDR3 sequences, with roughly 13% occurring once and the leading ten covering 5.3%. Sample: blood. All receptors come from a woman younger than 35 with Graves' hyperthyroidism. CDR3s include the opening cysteine and the closing phenylalanine or tryptophan. A D gene is named only where the DNA matches it firmly. Where a row states a size, it is once, few, many or the class of an expanded clone; other rows omit it.

CDR3	DNA	V	J	size	D
CASSQTSGSWTGELFF	TGTGCCAGCAGCCAAACTAGCGGGAGTTGGACCGGGGAGCTGTTTTTT	TRBV14	TRBJ2-2	-	TRBD2
CSASSGRASETQYF	TGCAGTGCTTCTAGCGGGAGGGCCAGTGAGACCCAGTACTTC	TRBV20-1	TRBJ2-5	many	TRBD2
CASSPDRGLGNEQFF	TGTGCCAGCAGTCCGGACAGGGGCCTTGGAAATGAGCAGTTCTTC	TRBV6-1	TRBJ2-1	-	TRBD1
CASSEAEQGGEKLFF	TGTGCCAGCAGTGAAGCGGAACAGGGTGGTGAAAAACTGTTTTTT	TRBV6-1	TRBJ1-4	many	-
CSARVTVLAYNEQFF	TGCAGTGCTAGAGTCACGGTTCTCGCCTACAATGAGCAGTTCTTC	TRBV20-1	TRBJ2-1	many	-
CASSDITSGIDEQFF	TGTGCCAGCAGTGATATCACTAGCGGGATCGATGAGCAGTTCTTC	TRBV6-1	TRBJ2-1	many	TRBD2
CATSRDRWNQPQHF	TGTGCCACCAGCAGAGATCGGTGGAATCAGCCCCAGCATTTT	TRBV15	TRBJ1-5	few	-
CASSLAPRGGAYEQYF	TGTGCCAGCAGCTTGGCTCCCCGGGGCGGAGCCTACGAGCAGTACTTC	TRBV5-6	TRBJ2-7	-	-
CATSDYYEQYF	TGTGCCACCAGTGATTACTACGAGCAGTACTTC	TRBV24-1	TRBJ2-7	many	-
CSARVSGRNEQFF	TGCAGTGCTAGAGTGTCGGGTCGAAATGAGCAGTTCTTC	TRBV20-1	TRBJ2-1	many	-
CASSGALAGVYEQYF	TGTGCCAGCAGTGGAGCTCTAGCGGGAGTATACGAGCAGTACTTC	TRBV6-1	TRBJ2-7	few	TRBD2
CASSRLTGSTEAFF	TGTGCCAGCAGCCGGCTGACAGGGTCGACTGAAGCTTTCTTT	TRBV9	TRBJ1-1	many	TRBD1
CASSYRLGLKETQYF	TGTGCCAGCAGTTACCGTCTGGGACTCAAAGAGACCCAGTACTTC	TRBV6-2/TRBV6-3	TRBJ2-5	many	-
CASSQGMGFNEQFF	TGCGCCAGCAGCCAAGGCATGGGCTTCAATGAGCAGTTCTTC	TRBV4-1	TRBJ2-1	-	-
CASSLVAGGGNEQFF	TGTGCCAGCAGCTTAGTCGCGGGAGGGGGAAATGAGCAGTTCTTC	TRBV11-1	TRBJ2-1	many	TRBD2
CASSQGQSEKLFF	TGTGCCAGCAGCCAGGGGCAGAGTGAAAAACTGTTTTTT	TRBV14	TRBJ1-4	-	-
CASSSSSTRSSYNEQFF	TGCGCCAGCAGCTCGTCATCGACTAGATCCTCCTACAATGAGCAGTTCTTC	TRBV5-1	TRBJ2-1	many	-
CASGLAGGPGEQYF	TGTGCCAGCGGCTTAGCGGGAGGGCCGGGTGAGCAGTACTTC	TRBV11-2	TRBJ2-7	few	TRBD2
CASSEMGGAGANVLTF	TGTGCCAGCAGCGAGATGGGGGGTGCTGGGGCCAACGTCCTGACTTTC	TRBV11-3	TRBJ2-6	many	-
CAWSPGFTYEQYF	TGTGCCTGGAGTCCAGGGTTCACCTACGAGCAGTACTTC	TRBV30	TRBJ2-7	many	-
CSVRTEISGYTF	TGCAGCGTACGAACAGAGATCTCTGGCTACACCTTC	TRBV29-1	TRBJ1-2	many	-
CASKPRGGLDYGYTF	TGTGCCAGCAAACCCCGGGGCGGACTTGATTATGGCTACACCTTC	TRBV28	TRBJ1-2	-	-
CASSQDLGTEQFF	TGTGCCAGCAGCCAAGATCTAGGGACAGAGCAGTTCTTC	TRBV14	TRBJ2-1	-	-
CASINRGRPNTEAFF	TGTGCCAGTATTAACAGGGGGCGCCCGAACACTGAAGCTTTCTTT	TRBV19	TRBJ1-1	-	TRBD1
CAISGKTSGSDTEQFF	TGTGCCATCAGTGGGAAGACTAGCGGGTCCGACACTGAGCAGTTCTTC	TRBV10-3	TRBJ2-1	-	TRBD2
CASSLGRVAGVFYEQYF	TGCGCCAGCAGCTTGGGTAGGGTAGCGGGGGTTTTCTACGAGCAGTACTTC	TRBV5-1	TRBJ2-7	-	TRBD2
CASSYRGLAAYEQYF	TGTGCCAGCAGTTACAGGGGACTAGCGGCCTACGAGCAGTACTTC	TRBV6-5	TRBJ2-7	many	TRBD2
CASSIGPGASYEQYF	TGTGCCAGTAGTATTGGACCAGGGGCTTCCTACGAGCAGTACTTC	TRBV19	TRBJ2-7	few	-
CASSQETISNQPQHF	TGTGCCAGCTCCCAGGAGACAATCAGCAATCAGCCCCAGCATTTT	TRBV18	TRBJ1-5	many	-
CASSSATLNEQFF	TGTGCCAGCAGTTCAGCGACTCTCAATGAGCAGTTCTTC	TRBV28	TRBJ2-1	once	-
CASSLAPDRKKDGYTF	TGTGCCAGCAGCTTAGCGCCGGACAGGAAAAAAGATGGCTACACCTTC	TRBV11-1	TRBJ1-2	many	TRBD1
CASSQGATSGRGGYNEQFF	TGCGCCAGCAGCCAAGGTGCGACTAGCGGGAGGGGGGGATACAATGAGCAGTTCTTC	TRBV4-3	TRBJ2-1	many	TRBD2
CASSDSTSGSGTDTQYF	TGTGCCAGCAGTGACTCCACTAGCGGGAGCGGCACAGATACGCAGTATTTT	TRBV6-4	TRBJ2-3	-	TRBD2
CASSLRDHTGELFF	TGTGCCAGCAGCTTGAGGGATCACACCGGGGAGCTGTTTTTT	TRBV5-6	TRBJ2-2	-	-
CASSAEAAQPQHF	TGTGCCAGCAGTGCCGAGGCCGCTCAGCCCCAGCATTTT	TRBV6-1	TRBJ1-5	many	-
CASSATGSRVNTEAFF	TGTGCCAGCAGCGCTACTGGGTCGAGGGTGAACACTGAAGCTTTCTTT	TRBV9	TRBJ1-1	many	-
CASRPGHLNPYEQYF	TGTGCCAGCAGACCGGGACACTTGAACCCCTACGAGCAGTACTTC	TRBV28	TRBJ2-7	many	-
CASKSGTTYEQYF	TGTGCCAGCAAAAGCGGGACTACCTACGAGCAGTACTTC	TRBV6-1	TRBJ2-7	-	TRBD2
CSVVGVLWIETQYF	TGCAGCGTTGTAGGGGTGCTCTGGATAGAGACCCAGTACTTC	TRBV29-1	TRBJ2-5	-	-
CASSLKRQGPYGYTF	TGTGCCAGCAGCTTAAAACGACAGGGTCCCTATGGCTACACCTTC	TRBV7-3	TRBJ1-2	many	TRBD1
CAWAGGPRTGELFF	TGTGCCTGGGCGGGAGGGCCGAGAACCGGGGAGCTGTTTTTT	TRBV30	TRBJ2-2	-	TRBD2
CASSNRDFPIYEQYF	TGTGCCAGCAGTAACCGGGACTTCCCTATCTACGAGCAGTACTTC	TRBV6-1	TRBJ2-7	many	-
CATLRDLYQPQHF	TGTGCCACCCTCCGGGACCTCTATCAGCCCCAGCATTTT	TRBV6-1	TRBJ1-5	many	-
CSVRSIGEQFF	TGCAGCGTTCGATCAATAGGGGAGCAGTTCTTC	TRBV29-1	TRBJ2-1	many	-
CATSDQRGLARSPGVYEQYF	TGTGCCACCAGTGATCAACGGGGACTAGCGAGGAGCCCCGGGGTCTACGAGCAGTACTTC	TRBV24-1	TRBJ2-7	-	TRBD2
CASSPRIAGEYNEQFF	TGCGCCAGCAGCCCCCGAATAGCGGGAGAGTACAATGAGCAGTTCTTC	TRBV5-1	TRBJ2-1	many	TRBD2